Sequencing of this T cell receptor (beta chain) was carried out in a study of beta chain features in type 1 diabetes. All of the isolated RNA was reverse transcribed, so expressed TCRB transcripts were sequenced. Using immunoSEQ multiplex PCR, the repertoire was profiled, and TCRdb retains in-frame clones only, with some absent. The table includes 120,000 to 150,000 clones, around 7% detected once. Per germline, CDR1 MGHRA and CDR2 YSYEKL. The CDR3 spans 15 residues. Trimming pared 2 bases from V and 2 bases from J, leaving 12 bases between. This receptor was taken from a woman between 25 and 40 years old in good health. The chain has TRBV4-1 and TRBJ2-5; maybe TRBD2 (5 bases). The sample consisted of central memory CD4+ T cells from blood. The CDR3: CASSQNPAEQETQYF. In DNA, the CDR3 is TGCGCCAGCAGCCAAAACCCAGCGGAGCAAGAGACCCAGTACTTC.